These 19 T cell receptor beta chains share one sample of origin, sequenced in a study of cytomegalovirus exposure and HLA in healthy donors. Researchers ran the PCR with 60 Vbeta and 13 Jbeta primers. The repertoire was sequenced with immunoSEQ multiplex PCR; TCRdb's copy has only in-frame clones and lacks some. This sample has a few hundred thousand clones, with 70% to 80% found just once. Material for sequencing was PBMCs. These receptors were obtained from a man in his forties in good health and CMV-seronegative.

Details on this clone: Other nucleotide sequences in the sample specify the same CDR3. This sequence joins TRBV5-1 and TRBJ2-5; D is perhaps TRBD2 (5 bases). CDR3 length: 13 residues. Germline V gene data show CDR1 as SGHRS and CDR2 as YFSETQ. Trimming removed 4 bases from V and 5 bases from J, with 12 bases in between. The CDR3 DNA is TGCGCCAGCAGCCGTGGGAGTGGGGAGACCCAGTACTTC. Protein sequence: CASSRGSGETQYF.

This rearrangement joins TRBV7-2 to TRBJ2-6; D remains unclear. Per the germline V gene, CDR1 is SGHTA and CDR2 is FQGNSA. This CDR3 is built from 13 residues. Trimming pared 4 bases from V and 2 bases from J, leaving 3 bases between. As DNA, the CDR3 is TGTGCCAGCAGCTCCGCTGGGGCCAACGTCCTGACTTTC. This translates into CASSSAGANVLTF.

The gene calls are TRBV6-5 and TRBJ2-1, with a tentative D call TRBD2 (5 bases). Germline-derived CDR1 and CDR2 are MNHEY and SVGAGI. The CDR3 sequence is 15 residues long. V was pared by 0 bases and J by 3 bases, with 9 bases between. This chain's CDR3 is CASSYSSSIYNEQFF. As DNA, the CDR3 is TGTGCCAGCAGTTACTCGTCTAGCATCTACAATGAGCAGTTCTTC.

The chain employs TRBV5-8 and TRBJ1-1, with TRBD1 identical over 10 bases. Per germline, CDR1 SGHTS and CDR2 YDEGEE. The CDR3 covers 18 residues. Trimming removed 3 bases from V and 4 bases from J; junction bases left unmatched: 15. Here the CDR3 DNA reads TGTGCCAGCAGCTCGCCTAATCCGGGACAGGGGAAGGGCACTGAAGCTTTCTTT. Its protein is CASSSPNPGQGKGTEAFF. The variable domain in full, completed from reference TRBV5-8 and TRBJ1-1, reads EAGVTQSPTHLIKTRGQQATLRCSPISGHTSVYWYQQALGLGLQFLLWYDEGEERNRGNFPPRFSGRQFPNYSSELNVNALELEDSALYLCASSSPNPGQGKGTEAFFGQGTRLTVV.

The CDR3 here is CSVETGYNEQFF. CDR3 DNA: TGCAGCGTTGAAACGGGGTACAATGAGCAGTTCTTC. V usage is TRBV29-1 and J usage is TRBJ2-1; tentative D call: TRBD2 (5 bases). Trimming stripped 2 bases from V and 4 bases from J, with 6 bases between. The CDR3 has 12 residues. Germline V CDR1 and CDR2: SQVTM, ANQGSEA.

V is TRBV5-1 and J is TRBJ1-4, with TRBD1 as a possible D gene (5 bases). V was pared by 5 bases and J by 5 bases, with 7 bases between. The length of the CDR3 is 12 residues. Germline-derived CDR1 and CDR2 are SGHRS and YFSETQ. The CDR3 protein is CASSPGNEKLFF. CDR3 in DNA: TGCGCCAGCAGTCCAGGGAATGAAAAACTGTTTTTT.

This clone appeared once. The V gene is TRBV4-2, the J gene TRBJ2-3; D unresolved. The CDR3 extends over 17 amino acids. The ends were cut back, 1 base at V and 2 bases at J, with 16 bases in the middle. Per the germline V gene, CDR1 is LGHNA and CDR2 is YNFKEQ. For the CDR3, the DNA is TGTGCCAGCAGCCAAGCCTTTAGTGTTCTCAACACAGATACGCAGTATTTT. This sequence encodes CASSQAFSVLNTDTQYF.

The rearrangement joins TRBV28 to TRBJ1-5, with 10 nucleotides matching TRBD1. The V gene end was trimmed by 6 bases and the J gene end by 5 bases; junction bases not matched to a gene: 10. Germline V gene lookup returns CDR1 MDHEN and CDR2 SYDVKM. The CDR3 sequence is 16 residues long. For the CDR3, the DNA is TGTGCCAGCAGGGGTGGGGGGACAGGGGACTATCAGCCCCAGCATTTT. Amino acid sequence: CASRGGGTGDYQPQHF.

The chain employs TRBV7-6 and TRBJ2-1; weak D call: TRBD2 (6 bases). CDR1 and CDR2 (germline): SGHVS, FNYEAQ. This CDR3 region has 16 residues. The V end lost 5 bases, the J end lost 0 bases, and 14 bases lay between the germline ends. The CDR3 loop reads CASSAQRGSSYNEQFF. The CDR3 coding sequence is TGTGCCAGCAGCGCGCAACGGGGGAGCTCCTACAATGAGCAGTTCTTC.

This chain joins TRBV13 and TRBJ2-7; TRBD2 aligns across 14 bases. The V segment lost 5 bases and the J segment 0 bases; nucleotides outside the gene matches: 3. The length of the CDR3 is 16 residues. Germline values: CDR1 PRHDT, CDR2 FYEKMQ (reference sequence). CDR3 loop: CASSVGLAGASYEQYF. In DNA form, the CDR3 reads TGTGCCAGCAGCGTGGGACTAGCGGGGGCCTCCTACGAGCAGTACTTC.

The chain recombines TRBV6-1 with TRBJ2-7; 7 nucleotides agree with TRBD2. CDR1 is MNHNS and CDR2 is SASEGT in the germline V gene. V shed 7 bases and J 4 bases; nucleotides not matched to a gene: 13. The CDR3 runs to 15 residues. CDR3 loop: CASKISVASGYEQYF. The CDR3 bases are TGTGCCAGCAAAATTAGTGTGGCTAGCGGATACGAGCAGTACTTC.

This sequence joins TRBV4-1 and TRBJ2-7; perhaps TRBD2 as D (5 bases). This CDR3 spans 12 amino acids. Germline values: CDR1 MGHRA, CDR2 YSYEKL. V lost 6 bases to trimming and J lost 1 base, with 7 bases between them. The CDR3, as DNA: TGCGCCAGCAGTCCGGGGTCCTACGAGCAGTACTTC. Translating it yields CASSPGSYEQYF.

A few counts support this clone. The chain employs TRBV7-6 and TRBJ2-2; 7 bases fit TRBD1. Germline lookup yields CDR1 SGHVS and CDR2 FNYEAQ. The ends lost 3 bases at V and 2 bases at J; junction bases unmatched: 6. There are 16 residues in the CDR3. The CDR3 is CASSLKQGLNTGELFF. The CDR3, as DNA: TGTGCCAGCAGCTTGAAACAGGGGCTTAACACCGGGGAGCTGTTTTTT.

The V gene is TRBV29-1, the J gene TRBJ2-1, with TRBD2 identical over 7 bases. This CDR3 comprises 16 residues. Looked up from germline, CDR1 is SQVTM and CDR2 is ANQGSEA. V lost 3 bases and J lost 8; bases outside the gene matches: 16. CDR3 nucleotide sequence: TGCAGCGTTGATCTGCGGCTAAAGACTAGCTCTGATGAGCAGTTCTTC. Protein sequence: CSVDLRLKTSSDEQFF.

With respect to this clone: One end of the junction varies from germline; a read error may be responsible. This chain links TRBV5-8 with TRBJ2-7; D may be TRBD1 (6 bases). In germline, CDR1 is SGHTS, CDR2 YDEGEE. This CDR3 spans 13 amino acids. DNA for the CDR3: TGTGCCAGCAGCGAATATCGGGACATCGAAACGGTCTTC. Residues: CASSEYRDIETVF.

V is TRBV2 and J is TRBJ2-7; D is perhaps TRBD2 (5 bases). Trimming took off 4 bases at V and 3 bases at J, with 10 bases between the two ends. There are 13 residues in the CDR3. Germline lookup yields CDR1 SNHLY and CDR2 FYNNEI. In DNA, the CDR3 is TGTGCCAGCAGTGTGCGAGGGTACTACGAGCAGTACTTC. Protein product: CASSVRGYYEQYF.

The chain joins TRBV25-1 to TRBJ2-7, with 9 bases identical to TRBD1. The CDR3 is made up of 13 amino acids. With V trimmed by 7 bases and J by 6 bases, 7 bases remained unmatched. The germline CDR1 and CDR2 sequences are MGHDK and SYGVNS. CDR3 in DNA: TGTGCCAGCACAGAGGGACAGGGTAGCGAGCAGTACTTC. The encoded protein is CASTEGQGSEQYF.

This clone was seen a single time. This rearrangement joins TRBV14 to TRBJ2-1, with D possibly matching TRBD1 (5 bases). V gave up 2 bases and J gave up 8 bases, with 16 bases separating them. Germline CDR1 is SGHDN and CDR2 is FVKESK. The CDR3 spans 15 residues. Written as DNA, the CDR3 is TGTGCCAGCAGCCAATTAATCTACAGGAACGATGAGCAGTTCTTC. Protein: CASSQLIYRNDEQFF.

The chain is built from TRBV14 and TRBJ2-4, with TRBD1 matching 10 bases. Unmatched junction bases numbered 2, after V lost 1 base and J lost 8 bases. Germline V lookup: CDR1 SGHDN, CDR2 FVKESK. This CDR3 is built from 14 residues. In nucleotides, the CDR3 is TGTGCCAGCAGCCAAGCCGGGACAGGGGACATTCAGTACTTC. Protein: CASSQAGTGDIQYF.